This T cell receptor (beta chain) was sequenced during a study of OX40 agonist ivuxolimab in advanced cancers. Overall study results and limits: Expanded clones tended on average to be more numerous among CD8+ T cells than CD4+.

Regarding this clone: The antigen is unknown.

TCRdb keeps only in-frame clones here, not all; method: immunoSEQ multiplex PCR. The sample holds more than 55,000 clones; about 88% are singletons and the top ten take over 9.5%. The sequences come from CD4+ or CD8+ T cells sorted from blood, collected in a trial of the OX40 agonist ivuxolimab. This TCR was recovered from an adult with an advanced solid tumor such as melanoma, head and neck, liver or kidney cancer.

For the CDR3, the DNA is TGTGCCAGCAGCTTAGATGGTAGAGATGAGCAGTTCTTC. Residues: CASSLDGRDEQFF. The chain has TRBV11-3 and TRBJ2-1; no firm D call. Trimming cost V 0 bases and J 8 bases, with 8 bases left between them. This CDR3 region has 13 residues. The germline V gene has CDR1 SGHNT and CDR2 YENEEA.